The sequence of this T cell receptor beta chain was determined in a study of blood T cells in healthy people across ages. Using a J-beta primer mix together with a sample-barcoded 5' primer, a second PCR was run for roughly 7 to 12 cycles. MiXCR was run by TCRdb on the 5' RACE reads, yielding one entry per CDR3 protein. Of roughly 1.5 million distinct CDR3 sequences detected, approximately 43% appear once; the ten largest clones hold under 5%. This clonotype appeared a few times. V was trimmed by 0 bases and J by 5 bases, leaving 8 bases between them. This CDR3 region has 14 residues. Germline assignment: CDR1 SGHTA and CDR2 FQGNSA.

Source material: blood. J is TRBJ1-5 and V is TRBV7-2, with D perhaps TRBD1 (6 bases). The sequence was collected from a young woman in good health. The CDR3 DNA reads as TGTGCCAGCAGCTTAGCCAGGGGAGATCAGCCCCAGCATTTT. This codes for CASSLARGDQPQHF.